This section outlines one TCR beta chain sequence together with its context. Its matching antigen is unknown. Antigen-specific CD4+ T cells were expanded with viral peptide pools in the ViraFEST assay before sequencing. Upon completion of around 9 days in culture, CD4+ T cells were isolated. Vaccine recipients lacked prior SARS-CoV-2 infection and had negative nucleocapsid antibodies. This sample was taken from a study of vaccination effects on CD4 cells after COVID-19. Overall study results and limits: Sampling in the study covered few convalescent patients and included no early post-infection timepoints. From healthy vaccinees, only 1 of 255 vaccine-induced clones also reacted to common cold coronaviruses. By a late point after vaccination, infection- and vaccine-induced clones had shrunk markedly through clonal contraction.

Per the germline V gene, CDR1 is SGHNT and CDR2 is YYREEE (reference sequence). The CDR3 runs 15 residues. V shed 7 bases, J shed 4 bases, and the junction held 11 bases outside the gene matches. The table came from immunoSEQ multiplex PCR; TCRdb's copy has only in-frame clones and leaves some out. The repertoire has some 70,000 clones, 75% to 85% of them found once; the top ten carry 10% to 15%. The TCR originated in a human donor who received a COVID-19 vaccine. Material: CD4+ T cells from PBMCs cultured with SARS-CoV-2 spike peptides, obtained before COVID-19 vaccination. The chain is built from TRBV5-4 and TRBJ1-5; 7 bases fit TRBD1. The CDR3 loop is CASAGTEDLNQPQHF. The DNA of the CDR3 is TGTGCCAGCGCCGGGACAGAGGATCTTAATCAGCCCCAGCATTTT.